The following is a TCR beta chain sequence with its context. This CDR3 has 15 amino acids. V gave up 4 bases and J gave up 5 bases; unmatched junction bases: 7. CDR1 is SNHLY and CDR2 is FYNNEI in the germline V gene. This sample was included in a study of blood T cell repertoires in COVID-19. Overall study context: The United States, Italy and Spain provided the acute and convalescent COVID-19 samples. PBMCs, B-cell-depleted T cells, or T cells provided the cDNA or gDNA that made up the material.

Recruited during active infection, patients (from Seattle) were subsequently followed longitudinally. Per the study methods: Amplification of reference gene primers was used by the study to estimate nucleated cell counts. Profiled with immunoSEQ multiplex PCR; TCRdb holds only in-frame clones, not every one. V, J and clone size were drawn from that table, and D and trimming were deduced from the DNA. The sample includes over 200,000 clones, 70% to 90% of them seen just once. The chain is built from TRBV2 and TRBJ2-5; 10 bases agree with TRBD2. The material sequenced was peripheral blood. This clonotype was obtained from a man in his thirties or forties with COVID-19, enrolled during active disease. CDR3 bases: TGTGCCAGCAGTGTCCTACTAGCGGGGTACGAGACCCAGTACTTC. It encodes CASSVLLAGYETQYF.